This TCR beta chain derives from a study of shared clonotypes between healthy human individuals (dated by TCRdb to 2020 to 2022). At the level of the whole study: Two women and a few men aged 18 to 49 years were included in the cohort. For each donor, three plates each were used for CD4 naive and CD4 memory, two plates were used for CD8 naive, and one plate was used for CD8 memory. To estimate repertoire size and how much clonotype sharing occurs between individuals, the study deeply sequenced the blood TCR repertoires of several healthy adults. To increase sequencing depth and limit assay-specific biases, different laboratories used diverse techniques to prepare libraries and sequence TCR repertoires. Between about 0.85 and 9.5 billion PBMCs per donor were obtained by leukapheresis.

The donors were healthy, HIV-negative adults who had no recently reported acute infections or vaccinations. All donors were Caucasian adults living in Nashville, Tennessee, USA. CD4+ T cells were enriched by magnetic negative selection, after which naive cells were positively selected on CD45RA and the negative fraction was taken as the memory subset. After blood collection by leukapheresis, PBMCs were isolated using Ficoll-Histopaque density gradient centrifugation and then cryopreserved in the vapor phase of liquid nitrogen. Analytical flow cytometry was used to check the purity and quantity of every magnetically sorted T cell population. Each sorted fraction had its genomic DNA isolated and then quantified by UV absorbance on a Nanodrop 2000c. Using the deep immunoSEQ assay, multiplex PCR amplified TCR CDR3 regions from genomic DNA. Extracted genomic DNA from each cell subset was distributed evenly across all wells of several immunoSEQ 96-well plates, and each plate was treated as a replicate. For sorted subsets, each replicate PCR was loaded with about 0.2 ug genomic DNA, equivalent to some 27,000 T cell genomes. Purified libraries were measured with a Qubit 3.0 fluorometer, size-checked on a Bioanalyzer 2100, and measured again with the KAPA Library Quantification kit. Every immunoSEQ 96-well plate was sequenced on a dedicated single-read 150-cycle Illumina NextSeq 550 flow cell. In the paper's pipeline: Because the immunoSEQ output held only junctional sequences and lacked quality scores, the filtering could not match the filtering applied to full-length reads. Sequences were annotated with PyIR, a Python wrapper for IgBLAST v1.9, and V/J genes and CDR3 were assigned using IMGT germline references. Any read was removed if the V/J assignment was weak (E-value above 1e-6), the CDR3 was missing, or the read contained stop codons, out-of-frame junctions, or ambiguous translated residues. V3J clonotypes were defined by identical inferred V gene, J gene, and CDR3 amino acid sequence. To compute the percentage overlap between repertoires, the number of shared unique clonotypes was divided by the size of the smaller repertoire. Richness of each repertoire was evaluated using RTK rarefaction, the Chao1 estimator, and Recon v2.1 estimates of unobserved clonotypes. For all TCRbeta clonotypes obtained by the gDNA method from a handful of donors, generation probabilities were computed with OLGA. Sourced from immuneACCESS, this table was stored by TCRdb with only in-frame sequences that have V and J called. A share of the clones is absent; for the studies checked, an unresolved V gene accounts for under half, and the remainder has no known explanation. The V and J calls and the clone size are those of that table, but D and trimming were determined from the DNA. In all, the sample holds over a million clones, and around 95% of those were seen once. Approximately 1% of the sample comes from the top ten.

The paper's findings and limits, for the study overall: Sampling was limited to blood, and TCR repertoires in tissue likely differ from TCR repertoires in blood. Estimated clonotype richness was generally larger for naive than for memory subsets. Pairwise subsampling indicated that sequencing depth was expected to affect the degree of clonotype sharing among donors. Compared with non-shared clonotypes, the clonotypes found in all four sorted-subset donors had higher generation probabilities. Because the study included only a small number of donors, the genetic and exposure-history diversity represented was limited. Across a handful of donors, around 5% of naive CD4, 3% to 3.5% of naive CD8, about 2.3% of memory CD4, and under 0.45% of memory CD8 clonotypes were shared. Incomplete sequencing was indicated by rarefaction of sorted-subset datasets, despite the large sequencing depth.

Points on this clone: Its target antigen remains unknown. No qualities accompany the bases; no much larger clone lies one base away.

From its cysteine to its phenylalanine, the CDR3 spans 14 amino acids. Only the CDR3 part of the read is kept: 42 bases, read in frame from the first base. The CDR1 and CDR2 encoded by the germline V gene (reference sequence) are SEHNR and FQNEAQ. The germline ends are 11 bases apart after V is trimmed by 5 bases and J by 3 bases. Sequences were obtained from naive CD4+ T cells sorted from blood. The cell subset or site tag for this specimen amounts to: CD45RA+ positively selected. The sequence was collected from a man in his thirties or forties in good health. This sequence uses TRBV7-9 and TRBJ2-1, and TRBD2 may be the D gene, going by 6 matching bases. At the DNA level, the sequence is TGTGCCAGCAGCCCGGAGGGGAACTACAATGAGCAGTTCTTC. The translation is CASSPEGNYNEQFF.